The entry that follows covers one T cell receptor beta chain sequence. Distinct nucleotide sequences in the sample also encode this CDR3. This entry is derived from a study of blood T cell repertoires in COVID-19. Study-wide background: The samples span acute and convalescent COVID-19 from the United States, Italy and Spain. PBMCs, B-cell-depleted T cells, or T cells provided the cDNA or gDNA that made up the material.

As processed by the authors: Amplification of reference gene primers was used by the study to estimate nucleated cell counts. Only in-frame clones appear in the TCRdb table, and some are missing; sequencing was by immunoSEQ multiplex PCR. That table gives V, J and clone size, and the DNA gave D and trimming. The sample holds more than 95,000 clones, about 80% seen once. The specimen was peripheral blood. The TCR originated in a man between 65 and 85 years old with acute or convalescent COVID-19.

The CDR3 loop reads CASSEGGSYGYTF. The CDR3 DNA follows: TGTGCCAGCAGCGAAGGGGGCTCCTATGGCTACACCTTC. The rearrangement uses TRBV9 and TRBJ1-2, with 7 bases aligning to TRBD1. The CDR3 is made up of 13 amino acids. Germline values: CDR1 SGDLS, CDR2 YYNGEE. V was pared by 3 bases and J by 4 bases, with 3 bases of the junction left unmatched.